This T cell receptor beta chain was captured in a study of early T cells in non-severe SARS-CoV-2 infection. Study context: Sequencing used unsorted whole-blood bulk RNA, so chains lack pairing.

The CDR3 totals 16 residues. Germline CDR1 and CDR2: SGHRS and YFSETQ. J lost 5 bases, V lost 0 bases, and 5 bases had no gene match. Overall study results and limits: Sequences matched to VDJdb favored anti-spike CD8 responses, while private and CD4 specificities were missed.

Individual cDNA molecules were tagged with unique molecular identifiers. A single record per CDR3 protein comes from TCRdb applying MiXCR to the 5' RACE reads. The sample includes fewer than 80,000 distinct CDR3 sequences, roughly 9% of them seen just once. This clonotype came up a few times. The antigen is undetermined. This rearrangement joins TRBV5-1 to TRBJ2-1; 10 positions agree with TRBD2. Sequencing was performed on whole blood, taken at baseline. This TCR came from an adult who was a healthcare worker with PCR-confirmed SARS-CoV-2 infection or an uninfected control (not recorded which). CDR3 loop: CASSLAGTSVNNEQFF. CDR3 sequence (DNA): TGCGCCAGCAGCTTGGCCGGGACTAGCGTGAACAATGAGCAGTTCTTC. Based on the CDR3 plus reference TRBV5-1 and TRBJ2-1, the full variable domain is KAGVTQTPRYLIKTRGQQVTLSCSPISGHRSVSWYQQTPGQGLQFLFEYFSETQRNKGNFPGRFSGRQFSNSRSEMNVSTLELGDSALYLCASSLAGTSVNNEQFFGPGTRLTVL.